This T cell receptor (beta chain) came from a study of CD4+ T cells in melanoma. General study results and limits: CD8+ T cell, macrophage and B cell function reportedly correlated with neoantigen-specific CD4+ T cells. In melanoma, neoantigen-specific CD4+ T cells reportedly differed in differentiation state.

By share, this clone counts as medium-sized (0.01 to 0.1%). The antigen is not known. V lost 3 bases, J lost 3 bases, and 3 bases stayed unmatched. Germline V gene sequence: CDR1 SGHRS, CDR2 YFSETQ. The CDR3 length is 14 residues. Some clones are missing from TCRdb's copy, which holds only in-frame ones; the method was immunoSEQ multiplex PCR. The data contain 8,500 to 14,000 clones, about 67% of them singletons. Material for sequencing was cells from a culture (not recorded whether cultured in vitro). The chain uses TRBV5-1 and TRBJ2-7; 10 bases match TRBD2. This receptor was obtained from a human donor with melanoma. As DNA, the CDR3 is TGCGCCAGCAGCTCCATAGCGGGGGGCTACGAGCAGTACTTC. Its protein is CASSSIAGGYEQYF.